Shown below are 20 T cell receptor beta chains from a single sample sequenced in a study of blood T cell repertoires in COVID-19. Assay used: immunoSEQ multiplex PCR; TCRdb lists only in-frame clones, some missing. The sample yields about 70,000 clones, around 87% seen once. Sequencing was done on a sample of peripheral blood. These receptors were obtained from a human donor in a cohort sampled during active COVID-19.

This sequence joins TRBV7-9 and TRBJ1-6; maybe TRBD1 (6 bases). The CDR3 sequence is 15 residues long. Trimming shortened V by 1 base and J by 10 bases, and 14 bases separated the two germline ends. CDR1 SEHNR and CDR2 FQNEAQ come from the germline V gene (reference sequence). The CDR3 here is CASSLGDIIKSPLHF. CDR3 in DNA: TGTGCCAGCAGCTTAGGGGACATCATTAAGTCACCCCTCCACTTT.

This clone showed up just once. DNA for the CDR3: TGTGCCAGCAGCAAACAGGGGGCCTCAGATACGCAGTATTTT. This gives the protein CASSKQGASDTQYF. This rearrangement joins TRBV6-5 to TRBJ2-3; 9 nucleotides match TRBD1. This CDR3 comprises 14 residues. Germline assignment: CDR1 MNHEY and CDR2 SVGAGI. Trimming cost V 6 bases and J 4 bases; bases outside gene matches: 5.

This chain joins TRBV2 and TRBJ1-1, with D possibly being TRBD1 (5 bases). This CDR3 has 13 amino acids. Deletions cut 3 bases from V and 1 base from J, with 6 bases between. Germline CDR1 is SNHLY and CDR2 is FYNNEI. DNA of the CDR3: TGTGCCAGCAGTGAGGGGGGGAACACTGAAGCTTTCTTT. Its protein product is CASSEGGNTEAFF. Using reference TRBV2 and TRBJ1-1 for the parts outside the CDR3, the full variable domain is EPEVTQTPSHQVTQMGQEVILRCVPISNHLYFYWYRQILGQKVEFLVSFYNNEISEKSEIFDDQFSVERPDGSNFTLKIRSTKLEDSAMYFCASSEGGNTEAFFGQGTRLTVV.

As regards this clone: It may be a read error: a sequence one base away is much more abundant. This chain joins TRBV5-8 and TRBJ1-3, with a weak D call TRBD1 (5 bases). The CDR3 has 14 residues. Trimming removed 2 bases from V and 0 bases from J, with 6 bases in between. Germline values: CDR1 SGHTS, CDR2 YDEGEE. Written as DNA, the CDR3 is TGTGCCAGCAGCTTTCAGGGCTCTGGAAACACCATATATTTT. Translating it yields CASSFQGSGNTIYF.

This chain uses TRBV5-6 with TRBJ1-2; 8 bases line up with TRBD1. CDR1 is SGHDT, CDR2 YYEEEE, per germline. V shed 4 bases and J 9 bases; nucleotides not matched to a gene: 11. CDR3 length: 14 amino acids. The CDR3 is CASSKAQGAGSYTF. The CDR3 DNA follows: TGTGCCAGCAGCAAAGCCCAGGGGGCTGGTAGCTACACCTTC.

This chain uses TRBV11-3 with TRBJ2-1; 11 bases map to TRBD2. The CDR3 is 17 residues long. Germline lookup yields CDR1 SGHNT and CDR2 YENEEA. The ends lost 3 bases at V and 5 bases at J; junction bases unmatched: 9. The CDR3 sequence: CASSLALLAGANNEQFF. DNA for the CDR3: TGTGCCAGCAGCTTGGCTTTACTAGCGGGGGCGAACAATGAGCAGTTCTTC.

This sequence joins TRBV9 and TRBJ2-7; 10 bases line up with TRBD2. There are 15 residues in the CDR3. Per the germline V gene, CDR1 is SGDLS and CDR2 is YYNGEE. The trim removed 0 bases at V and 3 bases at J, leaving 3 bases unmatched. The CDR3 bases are TGTGCCAGCAGCGTAGGGGGACTAGCGAGCTACGAGCAGTACTTC. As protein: CASSVGGLASYEQYF.

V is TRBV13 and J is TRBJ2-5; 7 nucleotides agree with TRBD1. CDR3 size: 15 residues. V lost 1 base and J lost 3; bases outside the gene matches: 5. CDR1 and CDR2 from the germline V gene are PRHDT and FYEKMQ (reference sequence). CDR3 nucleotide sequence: TGTGCCAGCAGCTTAGAAGGTACAGGGGAAGAGACCCAGTACTTC. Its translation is CASSLEGTGEETQYF.

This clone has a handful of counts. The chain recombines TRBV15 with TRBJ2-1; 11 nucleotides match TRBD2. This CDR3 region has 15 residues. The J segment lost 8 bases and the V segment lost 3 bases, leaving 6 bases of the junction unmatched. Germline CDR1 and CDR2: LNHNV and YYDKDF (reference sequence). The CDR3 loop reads CATSRGLADVDEQFF. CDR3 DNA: TGTGCCACCAGCAGGGGACTAGCGGACGTCGATGAGCAGTTCTTC.

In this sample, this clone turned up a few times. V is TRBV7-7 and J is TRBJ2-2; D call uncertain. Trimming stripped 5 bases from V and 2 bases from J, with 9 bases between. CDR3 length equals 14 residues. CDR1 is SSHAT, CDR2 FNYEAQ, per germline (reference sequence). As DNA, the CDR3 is TGTGCCAGCAGCCAAAGACAAAACACCGGGGAGCTGTTTTTT. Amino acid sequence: CASSQRQNTGELFF.

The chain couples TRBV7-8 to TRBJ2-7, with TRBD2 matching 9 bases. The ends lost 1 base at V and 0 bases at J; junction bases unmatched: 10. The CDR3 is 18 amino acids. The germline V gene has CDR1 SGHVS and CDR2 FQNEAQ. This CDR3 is CASSLGAYFSGGSYEQYF. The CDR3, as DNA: TGTGCCAGCAGCTTAGGGGCCTACTTTAGCGGGGGCTCCTACGAGCAGTACTTC.

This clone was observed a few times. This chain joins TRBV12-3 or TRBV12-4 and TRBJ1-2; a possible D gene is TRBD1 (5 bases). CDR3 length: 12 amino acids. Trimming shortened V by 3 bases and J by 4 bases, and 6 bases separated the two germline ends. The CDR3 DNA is TGTGCCAGCAGTTTGACAGCCTATGGCTACACCTTC. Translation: CASSLTAYGYTF.

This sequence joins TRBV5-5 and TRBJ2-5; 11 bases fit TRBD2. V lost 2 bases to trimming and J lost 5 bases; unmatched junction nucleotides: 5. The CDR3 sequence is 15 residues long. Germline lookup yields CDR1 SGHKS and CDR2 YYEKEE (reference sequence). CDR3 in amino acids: CASSFSGGAVETQYF. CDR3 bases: TGTGCCAGCAGCTTTAGCGGGGGGGCCGTGGAGACCCAGTACTTC.

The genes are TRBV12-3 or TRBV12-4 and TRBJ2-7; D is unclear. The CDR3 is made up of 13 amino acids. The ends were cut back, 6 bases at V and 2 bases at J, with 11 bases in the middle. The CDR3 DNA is TGTGCCAGCAGACCCACGGGTACCTACGAGCAGTACTTC. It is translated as CASRPTGTYEQYF.

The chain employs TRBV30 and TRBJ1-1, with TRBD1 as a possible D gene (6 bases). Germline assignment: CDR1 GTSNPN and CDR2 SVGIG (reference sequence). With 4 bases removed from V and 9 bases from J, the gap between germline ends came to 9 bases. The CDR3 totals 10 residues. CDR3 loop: CAWTQGKAFF. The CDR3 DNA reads TGTGCCTGGACACAGGGAAAAGCTTTCTTT.

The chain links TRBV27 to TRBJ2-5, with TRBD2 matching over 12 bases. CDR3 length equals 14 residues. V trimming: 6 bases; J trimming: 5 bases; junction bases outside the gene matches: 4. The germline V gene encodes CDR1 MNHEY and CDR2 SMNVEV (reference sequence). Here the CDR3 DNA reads TGTGCCAGCAGCCCAGGGACTAGCGGGGAGACCCAGTACTTC. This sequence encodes CASSPGTSGETQYF.

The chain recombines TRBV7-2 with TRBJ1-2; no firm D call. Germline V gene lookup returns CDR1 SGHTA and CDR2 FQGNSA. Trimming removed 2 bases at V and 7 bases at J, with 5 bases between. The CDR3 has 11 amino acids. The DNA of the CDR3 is TGTGCCAGCAGCTTATACGGTGGCTACACCTTC. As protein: CASSLYGGYTF.

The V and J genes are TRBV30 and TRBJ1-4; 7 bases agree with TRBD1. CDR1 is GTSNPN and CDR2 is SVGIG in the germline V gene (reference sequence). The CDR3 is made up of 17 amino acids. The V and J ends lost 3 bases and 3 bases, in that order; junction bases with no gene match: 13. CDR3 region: CAWSYGGTVPSNEKLFF. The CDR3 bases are TGTGCCTGGAGCTATGGCGGGACAGTCCCTTCTAATGAAAAACTGTTTTTT.

Written as DNA, the CDR3 is TGTGCCAGCAGCTCCTACACCGGGGAGCTGTTTTTT. Its translation: CASSSYTGELFF. The V and J genes are TRBV7-9 and TRBJ2-2, with unresolved D. Germline CDR1 SEHNR, CDR2 FQNEAQ (reference sequence). V lost 4 bases and J lost 3, with 3 bases in between. The CDR3 has 12 amino acids.

The CDR3 sequence is CASSTVELAKNIQYF. Written as DNA, the CDR3 is TGTGCCAGTAGTACAGTGGAGCTAGCCAAAAACATTCAGTACTTC. The chain carries TRBV19 and TRBJ2-4; D is uncertain. V gave up 4 bases and J gave up 0 bases, with 10 bases separating them. Germline V gene lookup returns CDR1 LNHDA and CDR2 SQIVND (reference sequence). The CDR3 consists of 15 residues.